The 21 T cell receptor beta chains below were found in one sample sequenced in a study of T cell responses to AZD1222 COVID-19 vaccine. TCRdb's copy holds only in-frame clones and misses some; the assay was immunoSEQ multiplex PCR. The data hold about 50,000 clones, with 70% to 80% observed a single time. The sample in question was peripheral blood, obtained 28 days after the second AZD1222 dose. These receptors were taken from an adult who received the AZD1222 COVID-19 vaccine.

This chain connects TRBV18 to TRBJ1-6; 7 bases fit TRBD1. The CDR3 loop spans 14 amino acids. Germline V gene sequence: CDR1 KGHSH, CDR2 LQKENI. With V trimmed by 1 base and J by 10 bases, 4 bases remained unmatched. CDR3 in DNA: TGTGCCAGCTCACCACAAGGGGGCCAATCACCCCTCCACTTT. This encodes CASSPQGGQSPLHF.

This chain joins TRBV7-9 and TRBJ2-2; 8 nucleotides match TRBD2. CDR3 length equals 15 residues. V shed 5 bases, J shed 5 bases, and the junction held 7 bases outside the gene matches. CDR1 and CDR2 from the germline V gene are SEHNR and FQNEAQ (reference sequence). CDR3 amino acids: CASSQGTGGTGELFF. The CDR3 nucleotides read TGTGCCAGCAGCCAAGGGACGGGAGGGACCGGGGAGCTGTTTTTT.

The CDR3: CASSYGGVNTEAFF. CDR3 in DNA: TGTGCCAGCAGTTACGGGGGTGTGAACACTGAAGCTTTCTTT. V is TRBV6-5 and J is TRBJ1-1, with D maybe TRBD1 (5 bases). This CDR3 contains 14 residues. V was trimmed by 2 bases and J by 0 bases, leaving 7 bases between them. Germline V gene data show CDR1 as MNHEY and CDR2 as SVGAGI.

A few counts support this clone. The genes are TRBV28 and TRBJ1-5; no clear D gene. Germline-derived CDR1 and CDR2 are MDHEN and SYDVKM. The CDR3 has 14 residues. V gave up 8 bases and J gave up 0 bases, with 11 bases separating them. CDR3 protein: CASVWQISNQPQHF. DNA of the CDR3: TGTGCCAGCGTGTGGCAGATTAGCAATCAGCCCCAGCATTTT.

The J gene is TRBJ1-3, the V gene TRBV28; D uncertain. Germline values: CDR1 MDHEN, CDR2 SYDVKM. V was pared by 6 bases and J by 0 bases, with 6 bases between. The CDR3 is made up of 13 amino acids. DNA of the CDR3: TGTGCCAGCAGGCGTTACTCTGGAAACACCATATATTTT. The encoded protein is CASRRYSGNTIYF. The full variable domain, with the rest looked up from reference TRBV28 and TRBJ1-3, is DVKVTQSSRYLVKRTGEKVFLECVQDMDHENMFWYRQDPGLGLRLIYFSYDVKMKEKGDIPEGYSVSREKKERFSLILESASTNQTSMYLCASRRYSGNTIYFGEGSWLTVV.

This chain uses TRBV6-6 with TRBJ1-3; 9 bases agree with TRBD1. The length of the CDR3 is 15 residues. After removal of 2 bases from V and 7 bases from J, the junction contained 6 bases not matched to a gene. Germline assignment: CDR1 MNHNY and CDR2 SVGAGI (reference sequence). CDR3 in DNA: TGTGCCAGCAGTTACCCGGGACAGGGAATCAACACCATATATTTT. Its translation: CASSYPGQGINTIYF.

The rearrangement links TRBV11-3 to TRBJ2-1; a weak D match, TRBD2 (5 bases). V dropped 1 base and J dropped 8 bases, with 18 bases sitting between them. Germline V lookup: CDR1 SGHNT, CDR2 YENEEA. The CDR3 loop spans 16 amino acids. The CDR3 DNA sequence: TGTGCCAGCAGCTTAGGGGTAGGTCGTAGCGAAGATGAGCAGTTCTTC. Its translation: CASSLGVGRSEDEQFF.

This clone was picked up a small number of times. Here the CDR3 reads CATSRASGVAAIEAFF. The CDR3 DNA follows: TGTGCCACCAGCAGAGCGTCGGGGGTCGCGGCGATCGAAGCTTTCTTT. The V call is TRBV15, the J call TRBJ1-1, with a possible D match to TRBD1 (5 bases). Per germline, CDR1 LNHNV and CDR2 YYDKDF (reference sequence). Trimming removed 1 base at V and 8 bases at J, with 20 bases between. This CDR3 has 16 amino acids.

The chain is built from TRBV28 and TRBJ1-2; 7 nucleotides line up with TRBD1. The trim removed 2 bases at V and 0 bases at J, leaving 3 bases unmatched. The CDR3 is 15 residues long. Germline CDR1 reads MDHEN; CDR2 reads SYDVKM. The CDR3 nucleotides are TGTGCCAGCAGTTTACCGGGACAGACTAACTATGGCTACACCTTC. Amino acid sequence: CASSLPGQTNYGYTF.

This chain links TRBV28 with TRBJ1-3; the D is unclear. CDR3 size: 17 residues. Germline CDR1 is MDHEN and CDR2 is SYDVKM. The germline V and J ends were trimmed by 6 bases and 0 bases, with 18 bases remaining between them. Written as DNA, the CDR3 is TGTGCCAGCAGCCCAGGCGGAGTCCCAACCTCTGGAAACACCATATATTTT. This codes for CASSPGGVPTSGNTIYF.

V usage is TRBV7-9 and J usage is TRBJ1-1, with D unclear. Looked up from germline, CDR1 is SEHNR and CDR2 is FQNEAQ (reference sequence). CDR3 length: 15 amino acids. The V end lost 1 base, the J end lost 4 bases, and 13 bases lay between the germline ends. CDR3 coding DNA: TGTGCCAGCAGCTTAGGTAGGGTCGTCGGCACTGAAGCTTTCTTT. This encodes CASSLGRVVGTEAFF.

This clone appeared once. The chain couples TRBV9 to TRBJ2-1, with 9 bases identical to TRBD2. V lost 3 bases and J lost 9; bases outside the gene matches: 4. The CDR3 spans 13 residues. Germline-derived CDR1 and CDR2 are SGDLS and YYNGEE. The CDR3 loop is CASSAGLALEQFF. CDR3 sequence (DNA): TGTGCCAGCAGCGCGGGACTAGCTCTTGAGCAGTTCTTC. The full variable domain, in which reference TRBV9 and TRBJ2-1 provide the parts outside the CDR3, is DSGVTQTPKHLITATGQRVTLRCSPRSGDLSVYWYQQSLDQGLQFLIQYYNGEERAKGNILERFSAQQFPDLHSELNLSSLELGDSALYFCASSAGLALEQFFGPGTRLTVL.

V usage is TRBV6-5 and J usage is TRBJ1-5; 8 bases map to TRBD1. With V trimmed by 8 bases and J by 1 base, 7 bases remained unmatched. The germline V gene has CDR1 MNHEY and CDR2 SVGAGI. The CDR3 covers 15 residues. CDR3: CASSSQGASNQPQHF. The DNA for the CDR3 is TGTGCCAGCTCCAGCCAGGGGGCGAGCAATCAGCCCCAGCATTTT.

The chain joins TRBV5-1 to TRBJ1-4; TRBD1 matches 7 bases. CDR3 length: 14 residues. The V gene's germline CDR1 is SGHRS and CDR2 YFSETQ. V shed 3 bases, J shed 7 bases, and the junction held 6 bases outside the gene matches. CDR3 sequence: CASSSGTEREKLFF. CDR3 bases: TGCGCCAGCAGCTCCGGGACAGAACGTGAAAAACTGTTTTTT.

The gene calls are TRBV12-3 or TRBV12-4 and TRBJ2-7, with D possibly being TRBD1 or TRBD2 (5 bases each). Between the trimmed V and J ends, which lost 1 base and 3 bases, there was a span of 7 bases. The CDR3 length is 13 residues. The CDR3 bases are TGTGCCAGCAGTTTAGTTGGGGGCTACGAGCAGTACGTC. Its protein is CASSLVGGYEQYV.

This chain connects TRBV5-1 to TRBJ1-3; the D is unclear. CDR3 size: 15 residues. The V end lost 0 bases, the J end lost 2 bases, and 9 bases lay between the germline ends. Germline values: CDR1 SGHRS, CDR2 YFSETQ. The CDR3 DNA follows: TGCGCCAGCAGCTTGGGTCTGGTCCCTGGAAACACCATATATTTT. It codes for CASSLGLVPGNTIYF. The full variable domain, its missing parts supplied by reference TRBV5-1 and TRBJ1-3, is KAGVTQTPRYLIKTRGQQVTLSCSPISGHRSVSWYQQTPGQGLQFLFEYFSETQRNKGNFPGRFSGRQFSNSRSEMNVSTLELGDSALYLCASSLGLVPGNTIYFGEGSWLTVV.

The V and J genes are TRBV20-1 and TRBJ1-2; 11 nucleotides match TRBD1. The CDR3 is made up of 15 amino acids. Germline loops: CDR1 DFQATT, CDR2 SNEGSKA (reference sequence). V trimming: 3 bases; J trimming: 4 bases; junction bases outside the gene matches: 7. The CDR3 reads CSASGTGGKGYGYTF. The CDR3 bases are TGCAGTGCTAGTGGGACAGGGGGTAAGGGCTATGGCTACACCTTC.

This clone came up once. The chain combines TRBV5-1 with TRBJ2-5, with 11 bases aligning to TRBD1. Germline lookup yields CDR1 SGHRS and CDR2 YFSETQ. There are 15 residues in the CDR3. The V gene end was trimmed by 4 bases and the J gene end by 5 bases; junction bases not matched to a gene: 7. Here the CDR3 DNA reads TGCGCCAGCAGCCCGGGGACAGGGGGTGTCGAGACCCAGTACTTC. This codes for CASSPGTGGVETQYF. Together with reference TRBV5-1 and TRBJ2-5, the CDR3 gives the full variable domain: KAGVTQTPRYLIKTRGQQVTLSCSPISGHRSVSWYQQTPGQGLQFLFEYFSETQRNKGNFPGRFSGRQFSNSRSEMNVSTLELGDSALYLCASSPGTGGVETQYFGPGTRLLVL.

The genes are TRBV19 and TRBJ2-3; the D gene is possibly TRBD2 (5 bases). The V gene lost 5 bases and the J gene lost 2 bases, with 14 bases spanning the gap. From germline, CDR1 is LNHDA and CDR2 SQIVND (reference sequence). This CDR3 has 15 residues. CDR3 amino acids: CASSPPGSYTDTQYF. The DNA for the CDR3 is TGTGCCAGTAGTCCCCCGGGGAGCTACACAGATACGCAGTATTTT.

V usage is TRBV6-4 and J usage is TRBJ1-1; 7 bases align to TRBD1. Germline-derived CDR1 and CDR2 are MRHNA and SNTAGT. With V trimmed by 6 bases and J by 7 bases, 8 bases remained unmatched. The CDR3 is 13 amino acids. DNA for the CDR3: TGTGCCAGCAGCCTAAACCAGGGGGGTGAAGCTTTCTTT. Its protein is CASSLNQGGEAFF.

The chain links TRBV5-8 to TRBJ2-5, with 7 bases identical to TRBD2. CDR3 size: 15 residues. CDR1 and CDR2 from the germline V gene are SGHTS and YDEGEE. J gave up 3 bases and V 5 bases, and 10 bases lay outside the gene matches. The CDR3 spells CASRSGTLYKETQYF. As DNA, the CDR3 is TGTGCCAGCAGAAGCGGGACGCTATATAAAGAGACCCAGTACTTC. The full variable domain, rest sourced from reference TRBV5-8 and TRBJ2-5, is EAGVTQSPTHLIKTRGQQATLRCSPISGHTSVYWYQQALGLGLQFLLWYDEGEERNRGNFPPRFSGRQFPNYSSELNVNALELEDSALYLCASRSGTLYKETQYFGPGTRLLVL.